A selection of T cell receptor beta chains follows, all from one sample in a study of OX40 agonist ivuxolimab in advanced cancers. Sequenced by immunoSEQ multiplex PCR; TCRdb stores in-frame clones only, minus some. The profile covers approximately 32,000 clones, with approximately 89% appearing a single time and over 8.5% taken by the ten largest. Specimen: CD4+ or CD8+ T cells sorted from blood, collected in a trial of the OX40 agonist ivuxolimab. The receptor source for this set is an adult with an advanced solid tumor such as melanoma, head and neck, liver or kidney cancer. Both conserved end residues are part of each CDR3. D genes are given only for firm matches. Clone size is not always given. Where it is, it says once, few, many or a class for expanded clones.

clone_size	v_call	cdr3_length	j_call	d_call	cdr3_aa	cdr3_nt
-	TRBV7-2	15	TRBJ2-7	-	CASSSRAGNRDEQYF	TGTGCCAGCAGCTCAAGGGCCGGGAACCGGGACGAGCAGTACTTC
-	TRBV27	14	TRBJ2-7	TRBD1	CASRTQGARDEQYF	TGTGCCAGCAGGACACAGGGGGCCCGGGACGAGCAGTACTTC
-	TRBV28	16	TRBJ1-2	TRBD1	CASTPGAVTGVGGYTF	TGTGCCAGCACTCCCGGGGCCGTGACAGGGGTAGGTGGCTACACCTTC
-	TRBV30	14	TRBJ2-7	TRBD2	CAWSTGTSGSFRYF	TGTGCCTGGAGTACCGGGACTAGCGGGAGCTTTCGGTACTTC
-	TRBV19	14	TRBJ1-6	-	CASSLPLPGPPLHF	TGTGCCAGTAGTCTTCCCCTCCCCGGGCCACCCCTCCACTTT
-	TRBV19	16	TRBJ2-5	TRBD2	CASSIRLAGGQETQYF	TGTGCCAGTAGTATCCGACTAGCGGGGGGCCAAGAGACCCAGTACTTC
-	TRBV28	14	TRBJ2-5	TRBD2	CASGPQGGKVSQYF	TGTGCCAGCGGGCCGCAGGGAGGGAAGGTGTCCCAGTACTTC
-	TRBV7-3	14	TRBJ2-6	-	CASSLYAGANVLTF	TGTGCCAGCAGCTTATACGCTGGGGCCAACGTCCTGACTTTC
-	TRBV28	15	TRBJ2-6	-	CAARAGGSGANVLTF	TGTGCCGCCCGGGCAGGAGGCTCTGGGGCCAACGTCCTGACTTTC
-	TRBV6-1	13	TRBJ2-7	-	CASSFNRVYEQYF	TGTGCCAGCAGTTTCAATAGGGTCTACGAGCAGTACTTC
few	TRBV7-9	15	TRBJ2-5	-	CASSSQGQYKETQYF	TGTGCCAGCAGCTCACAAGGACAGTACAAAGAGACCCAGTACTTC
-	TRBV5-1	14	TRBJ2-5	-	CASRRDSGAETQYF	TGCGCCAGCAGGCGGGACTCGGGAGCGGAGACCCAGTACTTC
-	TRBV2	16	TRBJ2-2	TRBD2	CASSEVLAGRTGELFF	TGTGCCAGCAGTGAAGTCCTAGCGGGAAGAACCGGGGAGCTGTTTTTT
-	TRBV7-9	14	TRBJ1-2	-	CASSLEDASYGYTF	TGTGCCAGCAGCTTAGAAGACGCCTCCTATGGCTACACCTTC
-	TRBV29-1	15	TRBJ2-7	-	CSVEVYGGDSYEQYF	TGCAGCGTTGAAGTTTATGGGGGCGACTCCTACGAGCAGTACTTC
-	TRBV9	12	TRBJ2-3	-	CASSPSGDTQYF	TGTGCCAGCAGCCCGTCAGGAGATACGCAGTATTTT
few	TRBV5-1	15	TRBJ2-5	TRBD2	CASSLGTSGMETQYF	TGCGCCAGCAGCTTGGGGACTAGCGGGATGGAGACCCAGTACTTC
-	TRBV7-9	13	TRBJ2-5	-	CASSYPPGKTQYF	TGTGCCAGCAGCTACCCACCAGGGAAGACCCAGTACTTC
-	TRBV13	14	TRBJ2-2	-	CASRTGRPTGELFF	TGTGCCAGCAGGACGGGGAGGCCTACCGGGGAGCTGTTTTTT
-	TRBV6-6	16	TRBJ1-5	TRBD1	CASRNVDRGLDQPQHF	TGTGCCAGCAGGAACGTGGACAGGGGGCTGGATCAGCCCCAGCATTTT
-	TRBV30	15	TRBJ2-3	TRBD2	CASRAGEGYTDTQYF	TGTGCTTCACGAGCGGGGGAAGGCTACACAGATACGCAGTATTTT
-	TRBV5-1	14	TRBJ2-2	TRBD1	CASKRGQVTGELFF	TGCGCCAGCAAAAGGGGGCAAGTGACCGGGGAGCTGTTTTTT
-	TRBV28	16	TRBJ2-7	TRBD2	CASSLPGSGVTYEQYF	TGTGCCAGCAGTTTACCTGGTAGCGGGGTCACCTACGAGCAGTACTTC
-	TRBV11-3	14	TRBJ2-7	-	CASSLVSIGGEQYF	TGTGCCAGCAGCTTAGTCTCGATTGGTGGGGAGCAGTACTTC
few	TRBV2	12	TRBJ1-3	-	CASKDSGNTIYF	TGTGCCAGCAAAGACTCTGGAAACACCATATATTTT
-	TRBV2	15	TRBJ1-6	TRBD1	CASTPRQGSLSPLHF	TGTGCCAGCACCCCCAGACAGGGGAGCCTTTCACCCCTCCACTTT
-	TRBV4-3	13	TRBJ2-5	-	CASSVREQETQYF	TGCGCCAGCAGCGTCCGGGAGCAAGAGACCCAGTACTTC
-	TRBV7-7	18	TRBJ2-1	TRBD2	CASSLAPWRERTHNEQFF	TGTGCCAGCAGCTTAGCTCCCTGGCGGGAGAGGACCCACAATGAGCAGTTCTTC
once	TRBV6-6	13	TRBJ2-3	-	CASRTHSTDTQYF	TGTGCCAGCAGGACACATAGCACAGATACGCAGTATTTT
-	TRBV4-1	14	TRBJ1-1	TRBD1	CASSRQGDNTEAFF	TGCGCCAGCAGCAGACAGGGGGATAACACTGAAGCTTTCTTT
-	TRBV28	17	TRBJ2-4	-	CASSLGLDTLAKNIQYF	TGTGCCAGCAGTTTAGGCCTAGACACTCTAGCCAAAAACATTCAGTACTTC
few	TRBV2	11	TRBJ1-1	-	CASIQNTEAFF	TGTGCCAGCATACAGAACACTGAAGCTTTCTTT
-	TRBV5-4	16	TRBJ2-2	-	CASSIPGRTNTGELFF	TGTGCCAGCAGCATACCGGGACGGACGAACACCGGGGAGCTGTTTTTT
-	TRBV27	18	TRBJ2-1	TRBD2	CASSFPILAELNYNEQFF	TGTGCCAGCAGTTTCCCAATTCTAGCGGAGTTAAACTACAATGAGCAGTTCTTC
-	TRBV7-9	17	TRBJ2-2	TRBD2	CASSFRPSGRGAGELFF	TGTGCCAGCAGCTTCCGACCTAGCGGGAGAGGTGCCGGGGAGCTGTTTTTT
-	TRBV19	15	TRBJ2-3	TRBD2	CASSGKSGRIDTQYF	TGTGCCAGTAGTGGGAAGAGCGGGAGAATAGATACGCAGTATTTT
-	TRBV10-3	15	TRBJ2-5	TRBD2	CAISGLAGVGETQYF	TGTGCCATCAGTGGACTAGCGGGAGTAGGGGAGACCCAGTACTTC
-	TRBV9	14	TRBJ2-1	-	CASSRELSYNEQFF	TGTGCCAGCAGTAGGGAGCTCTCCTACAATGAGCAGTTCTTC
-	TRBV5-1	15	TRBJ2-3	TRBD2	CASKTSGASTDTQYF	TGCGCCAGCAAGACTAGCGGGGCTAGCACAGATACGCAGTATTTT
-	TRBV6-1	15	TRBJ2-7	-	CASSEAKGVKHEQYF	TGTGCCAGCAGTGAAGCGAAGGGAGTAAAACACGAGCAGTACTTC
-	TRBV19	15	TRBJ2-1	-	CATPRAREKDNEQFF	TGTGCCACCCCTAGGGCCAGGGAGAAAGACAATGAGCAGTTCTTC